This T cell receptor beta chain emerged from a study of T-cell memory formation after mild COVID-19. Study-level information: The TCR clusters were mostly specific to one donor.

Broader study findings: SARS-CoV-2 specificity of second-wave clones peaking day 37 was unconfirmed. Contracting CD4+ clones lay largely in CM and EM, with CD8+ ones residing in EMRA.

Constant-segment primers served in 5'RACE that generated TCR alpha and TCR beta cDNA libraries bearing sample barcodes and UMIs. MiXCR, applied by TCRdb to the 5' RACE reads, yields one record per CDR3 protein. This repertoire shows roughly 200,000 distinct CDR3 sequences, 15% to 20% found once; its top ten account for 2.4%. This clonotype was counted between two and nine times. No antigen is known for it. There are 17 residues in the CDR3. Between the trimmed V and J ends, which lost 2 bases and 5 bases, there was a span of 21 bases. Germline CDR1 is MNHNY and CDR2 is SVGAGI (reference sequence). This chain links TRBV6-6 with TRBJ2-5; D call uncertain. The TCR was taken from an adult woman who had mild COVID-19 (a few samples of this study predate the infection). Cell type and time point are not known. The sample comprised PBMCs or a T cell subset sorted from them (not recorded which). The CDR3 region has the DNA TGTGCCAGCAGTTACCCATCTGCATTACCAACTTCGGAGACCCAGTACTTC. This gives the protein CASSYPSALPTSETQYF.